This passage covers 32 T cell receptor beta chains from one sample sequenced in a study of cytomegalovirus exposure and HLA in healthy donors. The study ran its PCR with 60 Vbeta and 13 Jbeta primers. TCRdb keeps only in-frame clones here, not all; method: immunoSEQ multiplex PCR. Here the sample spans 110,000 or so clones, more than 65% being singletons. Sequencing was carried out using PBMCs. The receptors shown here come from a man between 18 and 35 years old in good health and CMV-seropositive.

Here the CDR3 reads CASSRLSYNEQFF. For the CDR3, the DNA is TGCGCCAGCAGTCGACTATCCTACAATGAGCAGTTCTTC. The rearrangement uses TRBV10-1 and TRBJ2-1; possibly TRBD2 for D (5 bases). In germline, CDR1 is WNHNN, CDR2 SYGVQD (reference sequence). The germline V and J ends were trimmed by 5 bases and 1 base, with 6 bases remaining between them. The length of the CDR3 is 13 residues.

The rearrangement uses TRBV9 and TRBJ1-2; a weak D match, TRBD1 (6 bases). Trimming cost V 2 bases and J 2 bases, with 16 bases left between them. This CDR3 has 16 residues. The germline gives CDR1 SGDLS, CDR2 YYNGEE. CDR3 protein: CASSVSPGVRNYGYTF. Written as DNA, the CDR3 is TGTGCCAGCAGCGTGAGCCCAGGGGTAAGGAACTATGGCTACACCTTC.

The J gene is TRBJ2-7, the V gene TRBV27; D is undetermined. In germline, CDR1 is MNHEY, CDR2 SMNVEV (reference sequence). This CDR3 comprises 15 residues. V was pared by 0 bases and J by 0 bases, with 9 bases between. As DNA, the CDR3 is TGTGCCAGCAGTTTATCTCCCCCCAACTCCTACGAGCAGTACTTC. Amino acids: CASSLSPPNSYEQYF.

The chain employs TRBV28 and TRBJ1-1, with D tentatively TRBD1 (6 bases). The ends were cut back, 5 bases at V and 10 bases at J, with 17 bases in the middle. Germline loops: CDR1 MDHEN, CDR2 SYDVKM. The CDR3 is 13 amino acids. This CDR3 is CASSPNVGGRAFF. CDR3 DNA: TGTGCCAGCAGTCCGAACGTGGGGGGGCGAGCTTTCTTT.

There are a few counts of this clone. The chain is built from TRBV5-1 and TRBJ2-7; 14 bases agree with TRBD2. The CDR3 totals 19 residues. V was clipped by 5 bases and J by 1 base; unmatched bases: 14. Germline values: CDR1 SGHRS, CDR2 YFSETQ. CDR3 region: CASRRLTSGGARQSYEQYF. CDR3 coding DNA: TGCGCCAGCAGACGGCTGACTAGCGGGGGGGCCCGCCAGTCCTACGAGCAGTACTTC.

V usage is TRBV19 and J usage is TRBJ1-2; the D is unclear. This CDR3 contains 15 residues. Germline loops: CDR1 LNHDA, CDR2 SQIVND (reference sequence). The V and J ends lost 9 bases and 3 bases respectively, with 20 bases between them. Written as DNA, the CDR3 is TGTGCCAGCAGTCTGAGGATTCCTACTCACTATGGCTACACCTTC. This encodes CASSLRIPTHYGYTF.

V usage is TRBV5-1 and J usage is TRBJ1-2, with 11 bases identical to TRBD1. V lost 3 bases and J lost 8; bases outside the gene matches: 3. This CDR3 is built from 13 residues. Looked up from germline, CDR1 is SGHRS and CDR2 is YFSETQ. DNA of the CDR3: TGCGCCAGCAGCTCGGACAGGGGGCAGGGCTACACCTTC. Translating it yields CASSSDRGQGYTF.

On this clone itself: Mismatch with germline at one junction end may stem from a read error. This rearrangement joins TRBV7-7 to TRBJ2-5; 9 bases line up with TRBD1. The CDR3 runs 13 residues. CDR1 and CDR2 from the germline V gene are SSHAT and FNYEAQ (reference sequence). The CDR3 DNA reads as TGTGCTAGCAGCCGCGGGACAGGGGAGACCCAGTACTTC. Encoded protein: CASSRGTGETQYF.

The chain has TRBV7-9 and TRBJ2-5; 11 nucleotides match TRBD1. The J call may be wrong; the DNA end is better matched by TRBJ2-7. This CDR3 is 14 amino acids long. CDR1 is SEHNR, CDR2 FQNEAQ, per germline (reference sequence). The CDR3 nucleotides read TGTGCCAGCAGCCAAGGGACAGGGGGTTACGAGCAGTACTTC. It specifies CASSQGTGGYEQYF.

The chain joins TRBV19 to TRBJ2-1, with 10 bases fitting TRBD1. V lost 4 bases and J lost 3; bases outside the gene matches: 6. This CDR3 has 16 amino acids. Germline loops: CDR1 LNHDA, CDR2 SQIVND (reference sequence). CDR3 DNA sequence: TGTGCCAGTAGTAGCGGGACAGGGGAGGGCTACAATGAGCAGTTCTTC. It codes for CASSSGTGEGYNEQFF.

This chain connects TRBV19 to TRBJ2-7; 9 bases fit TRBD2. V shed 5 bases and J 4 bases; nucleotides not matched to a gene: 6. CDR1 is LNHDA and CDR2 is SQIVND in the germline V gene (reference sequence). CDR3 length: 14 residues. CDR3 sequence reads: CASSGREGRYEQYF. In nucleotides, the CDR3 is TGTGCCAGTAGTGGGCGGGAGGGCAGGTACGAGCAGTACTTC.

This chain connects TRBV7-3 to TRBJ2-3; 8 bases match TRBD2. V shed 6 bases, J shed 5 bases, and the junction held 7 bases outside the gene matches. Germline CDR1 and CDR2: SGHTA and FQGTGA. The CDR3 has 14 residues. The CDR3 loop is CASSPGLEIDTQYF. CDR3 coding DNA: TGTGCCAGCAGTCCGGGACTAGAGATAGATACGCAGTATTTT.

This clone has more than one count but fewer than ten. The chain couples TRBV30 to TRBJ1-2; no definite D call. Germline CDR1 and CDR2: GTSNPN and SVGIG (reference sequence). V lost 6 bases and J lost 4, with 12 bases in between. This CDR3 comprises 12 residues. The CDR3 protein is CACLWASYGYTF. Here the CDR3 DNA reads TGTGCCTGCTTATGGGCTTCCTATGGCTACACCTTC.

The rearrangement joins TRBV27 to TRBJ2-7, with TRBD2 as a possible D gene (7 bases). V was cut by 5 bases and J by 3 bases, with 14 bases left in between. The CDR3 totals 14 residues. Germline V CDR1 and CDR2: MNHEY, SMNVEV (reference sequence). CDR3 sequence reads: CASSGRGPFYEQYF. The CDR3 DNA reads TGTGCCAGCAGTGGGCGGGGGCCGTTCTACGAGCAGTACTTC.

About this clone itself: One junction end disagrees with the germline gene, perhaps due to a read error. The chain combines TRBV5-1 with TRBJ1-1; D gene uncertain. The CDR3 sequence is 14 residues long. Germline values: CDR1 SGHRS, CDR2 YFSETQ. In DNA, the CDR3 is TGCGCCGGCAGCTCCCGGGGAGGGTGGGATGAAGCTTTCTTT. Protein product: CAGSSRGGWDEAFF.

V usage is TRBV5-6 and J usage is TRBJ2-1; TRBD1 is a possible D gene (6 bases). The V gene's germline CDR1 is SGHDT and CDR2 YYEEEE. V dropped 3 bases and J dropped 6 bases, with 16 bases sitting between them. This CDR3 spans 15 amino acids. The CDR3 loop reads CASSWDTIGFNEQFF. The DNA for the CDR3 is TGTGCCAGCAGCTGGGACACCATCGGGTTCAATGAGCAGTTCTTC.

About this clone itself: This specimen includes other DNA sequences encoding the same CDR3. The chain recombines TRBV27 with TRBJ2-4; the D gene is possibly TRBD2 (6 bases). Germline CDR1 MNHEY, CDR2 SMNVEV (reference sequence). The CDR3 is made up of 15 amino acids. Trimming took 2 bases from V and 0 from J, leaving 8 bases between them. CDR3 in amino acids: CASSLAGLAKNIQYF. The CDR3 coding sequence is TGTGCCAGCAGTTTAGCGGGGCTAGCCAAAAACATTCAGTACTTC.

This chain joins TRBV20-1 and TRBJ2-5; D remains ambiguous. CDR1 DFQATT and CDR2 SNEGSKA come from the germline V gene (reference sequence). The CDR3 is made up of 10 amino acids. V was cut by 6 bases and J by 5 bases, with 7 bases left in between. CDR3 amino acids: CSALGETQYF. The CDR3 DNA reads as TGCAGTGCCCTCGGGGAGACCCAGTACTTC.

The V and J genes are TRBV5-4 and TRBJ2-5, with TRBD2 matching over 8 bases. Losses at the gene ends were 5 bases for V and 4 bases for J; bases not matched to a gene: 10. Germline V gene sequence: CDR1 SGHNT, CDR2 YYREEE (reference sequence). The CDR3 spans 15 residues. The CDR3 protein is CASREELAVGETQYF. CDR3 in DNA: TGTGCCAGCAGGGAAGAACTAGCGGTGGGAGAGACCCAGTACTTC.

In its sample, this clone was seen a few times. The CDR3 loop is CASSVDGRDYGYTF. The DNA of the CDR3 is TGTGCCAGCAGCGTAGACGGCAGGGACTATGGCTACACCTTC. The chain has TRBV9 and TRBJ1-2, with D possibly being TRBD1 (5 bases). Germline V gene sequence: CDR1 SGDLS, CDR2 YYNGEE. V lost 0 bases and J lost 3, with 9 bases in between. The CDR3 consists of 14 residues.

This clone turned up a few times. V usage is TRBV10-3 and J usage is TRBJ2-5; 8 bases match TRBD1. The germline V gene has CDR1 ENHRY and CDR2 SYGVKD. The CDR3 is made up of 16 amino acids. V dropped 3 bases and J dropped 2; count of bases not matched to a gene: 8. DNA of the CDR3: TGTGCCATCAGTGACTTCAGACAGGGGCGTCAAGAGACCCAGTACTTC. Translation: CAISDFRQGRQETQYF.

The table lists this clone with a few counts. The chain combines TRBV30 with TRBJ2-1, with D possibly matching TRBD1 (5 bases). Trimming cost V 5 bases and J 0 bases, with 11 bases left between them. The CDR3 is made up of 14 amino acids. The germline V gene encodes CDR1 GTSNPN and CDR2 SVGIG (reference sequence). The CDR3 DNA reads as TGTGCCTGGCTTCAGGGAAGCTCCTACAATGAGCAGTTCTTC. Amino acids: CAWLQGSSYNEQFF.

The chain recombines TRBV6-1 with TRBJ2-5, with D perhaps matching TRBD2 (6 bases). The J call is uncertain, as TRBJ2-7 better fits the DNA end. The CDR3 is made up of 16 amino acids. Looked up from germline, CDR1 is MNHNS and CDR2 is SASEGT. The CDR3 DNA is TGTGCCAGCAGTGAATCCGGGGGAGATAGCTCCTACGAGCAGTACTTC. Translated: CASSESGGDSSYEQYF.

This chain uses TRBV5-6 with TRBJ1-2; D call uncertain. The CDR3 runs to 16 residues. CDR1 and CDR2 from the germline V gene are SGHDT and YYEEEE. Trimming left V 0 bases short and J 2 bases short, with 14 bases between. The CDR3 loop is CASSLAYITVNYGYTF. CDR3 coding DNA: TGTGCCAGCAGCTTGGCCTATATTACGGTGAACTATGGCTACACCTTC.

The chain links TRBV18 to TRBJ1-1; unclear D gene. This CDR3 is 12 amino acids long. The germline gives CDR1 KGHSH, CDR2 LQKENI. V was trimmed by 2 bases and J by 7 bases, leaving 8 bases between them. CDR3 in DNA: TGTGCCAGCTCACCAGGCCCCAATGAAGCTTTCTTT. Translating it yields CASSPGPNEAFF.

The gene calls are TRBV27 and TRBJ1-1, with 9 nucleotides matching TRBD1. The germline V gene has CDR1 MNHEY and CDR2 SMNVEV (reference sequence). This CDR3 is built from 15 residues. With 5 bases clipped from V and 11 bases from J, the junction kept 15 bases outside the gene matches. The DNA for the CDR3 is TGTGCCAGCAGTGTGCAACCGGGACAGGGTCGGCGGGCTTTCTTT. Protein sequence: CASSVQPGQGRRAFF.

In the case of this clone: The junction and the germline gene differ at one end; a read error may be behind it. The chain has TRBV5-1 and TRBJ2-6; TRBD1 is a possible D gene (5 bases). The CDR3 spans 16 residues. Germline CDR1 reads SGHRS; CDR2 reads YFSETQ. The CDR3 sequence: CASSLFEFSGANGLTF. The CDR3 nucleotides are TGCGCCAGCAGCTTGTTTGAGTTCTCTGGGGCCAACGGCCTGACTTTC.

The J gene is TRBJ1-5, the V gene TRBV30; no clear D gene. Germline CDR1 is GTSNPN and CDR2 is SVGIG (reference sequence). The ends were cut back, 4 bases at V and 5 bases at J, with 15 bases in the middle. The CDR3 consists of 14 residues. The CDR3 is CAWTRRLGDQPQHF. The CDR3 region has the DNA TGTGCCTGGACCCGCAGGTTGGGTGATCAGCCCCAGCATTTT. Full variable domain (rest looked up from reference TRBV30 and TRBJ1-5): SQTIHQWPATLVQPVGSPLSLECTVEGTSNPNLYWYRQAAGRGLQLLFYSVGIGQISSEVPQNLSASRPQDRQFILSSKKLLLSDSGFYLCAWTRRLGDQPQHFGDGTRLSIL.

Notes on this clone: An end of the junction differs from the germline gene, which may be a read error. The V call is TRBV9, the J call TRBJ2-6; D possibly corresponds to TRBD1 (5 bases). From germline, CDR1 is SGDLS and CDR2 YYNGEE. The CDR3 has 16 residues. The CDR3 is CASSVMSVAGANGLTF. The CDR3 DNA reads as TGTGCCAGCAGCGTAATGTCGGTGGCTGGGGCCAACGGCCTGACTTTC.

The CDR3 protein is CASSIRAGSSYNEQFF. The CDR3 DNA follows: TGTGCCAGTAGTATAAGGGCGGGTAGCTCCTACAATGAGCAGTTCTTC. The rearrangement links TRBV19 to TRBJ2-1; D may be TRBD2 (5 bases). V was shortened by 2 bases and J by 0 bases, with 11 bases between the two germline ends. The germline V gene encodes CDR1 LNHDA and CDR2 SQIVND (reference sequence). This CDR3 is 16 amino acids long.

The chain uses TRBV5-1 and TRBJ1-1, with D perhaps matching TRBD1 (6 bases). CDR3 size: 14 residues. Trimming took 3 bases from V and 6 from J, leaving 15 bases between them. Germline V gene data show CDR1 as SGHRS and CDR2 as YFSETQ. The CDR3, as DNA: TGCGCCAGCAGCTCCTTCGACAGGCAGGCTGAAGCTTTCTTT. Its translation is CASSSFDRQAEAFF.

The V and J genes are TRBV5-4 and TRBJ2-6; 9 nucleotides match TRBD1. Germline loops: CDR1 SGHNT, CDR2 YYREEE (reference sequence). This CDR3 is built from 17 residues. Trimming cost V 4 bases and J 3 bases; bases outside gene matches: 8. The CDR3 DNA is TGTGCCAGCAGCCCGGGGACAGGGACGGTTGGGGCCAACGTCCTGACTTTC. Translating gives CASSPGTGTVGANVLTF.